This T cell receptor beta chain was recorded in a study of T cell clusters in autoimmune cytopenias. Tens of thousands of genome equivalents of blood DNA were amplified for TRB. One tube held mixed TRB-A and TRB-B primer pools for touch-down PCR. TCRdb re-called the multiplex PCR reads and gives one entry per CDR3 protein, without DNA. The sample totals thousands of distinct CDR3 sequences; its top ten clones hold approximately 8.5%. Per germline, CDR1 GTSNPN and CDR2 SVGIG (reference sequence). The CDR3 has 15 amino acids. The chain is built from TRBV30 and TRBJ1-2; TCRdb reports TRBD1, a call that lacks DNA to check it against. The TCR sequence derives from a human donor with an autoimmune cytopenia or autoimmune hepatitis (not recorded which). Material: peripheral blood. The CDR3 here is CAWSVPGQGFHGYTF.